The 2 T cell receptor beta chains listed next were all sequenced from one sample in a study of blood T cell repertoires in COVID-19. Using immunoSEQ multiplex PCR, the repertoire was profiled, and TCRdb retains in-frame clones only, with some absent. The table shows fewer than 130,000 clones, with around 76% occurring only once. Sequencing was performed on peripheral blood. The receptor set was obtained from a woman aged 80 or over with acute or convalescent COVID-19.

The V call is TRBV4-1, the J call TRBJ2-3; tentatively, D is TRBD2 (6 bases). The CDR3 has 14 residues. Trimming cost V 1 base and J 3 bases, with 8 bases left between them. From germline, CDR1 is MGHRA and CDR2 YSYEKL. The CDR3 nucleotides read TGCGCCAGCAGCCAAGTGAGCGGGACAGATACGCAGTATTTT. Translation gives CASSQVSGTDTQYF.

The chain carries TRBV6-5 and TRBJ2-2, with 7 positions matching TRBD2. The junction had 10 bases not matched to a gene; V was cut back by 8 bases and J by 4 bases. Germline CDR1 MNHEY, CDR2 SVGAGI. This CDR3 has 15 amino acids. CDR3 coding DNA: TGTGCCAGCGTGGGTACGGGAGGAGTCACCGGGGAGCTGTTTTTT. This encodes CASVGTGGVTGELFF.